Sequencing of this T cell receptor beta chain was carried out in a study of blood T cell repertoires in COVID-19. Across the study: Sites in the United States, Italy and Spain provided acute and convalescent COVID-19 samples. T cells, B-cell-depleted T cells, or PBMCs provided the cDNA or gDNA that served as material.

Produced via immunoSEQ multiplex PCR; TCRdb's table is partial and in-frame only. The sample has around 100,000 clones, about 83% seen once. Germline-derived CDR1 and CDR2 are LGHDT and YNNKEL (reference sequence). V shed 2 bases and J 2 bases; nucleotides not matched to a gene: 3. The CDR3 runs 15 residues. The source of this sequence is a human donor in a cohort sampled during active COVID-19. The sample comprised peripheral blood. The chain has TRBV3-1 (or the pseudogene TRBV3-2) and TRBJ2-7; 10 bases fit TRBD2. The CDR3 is CASSQPSGRAYEQYF. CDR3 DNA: TGTGCCAGCAGCCAACCCAGCGGGAGGGCCTACGAGCAGTACTTC.